Presented here are 13 T cell receptor beta chains from one specimen sequenced in a study of cytomegalovirus exposure and HLA in healthy donors. With 60 Vbeta and 13 Jbeta primers, the PCR was carried out. The assay was immunoSEQ multiplex PCR, and TCRdb's table has in-frame clones only and misses some. The sample includes more than 110,000 clones, 75% to 90% of them seen just once. Sequenced sample: PBMCs. The receptors derive from a female donor in good health and CMV-seronegative.

J is TRBJ2-2 and V is TRBV11-3; possibly TRBD1 for D (5 bases). CDR1 SGHNT and CDR2 YENEEA come from the germline V gene. CDR3 length: 13 amino acids. The V and J ends lost 8 bases and 3 bases respectively, with 10 bases between them. As DNA, the CDR3 is TGTGCCAGCGGGCAGGGATACACCGGGGAGCTGTTTTTT. As protein: CASGQGYTGELFF. The variable domain in full, completed from reference TRBV11-3 and TRBJ2-2, reads EAGVVQSPRYKIIEKKQPVAFWCNPISGHNTLYWYLQNLGQGPELLIRYENEEAVDDSQLPKDRFSAERLKGVDSTLKIQPAELGDSAVYLCASGQGYTGELFFGEGSRLTVL.

V is TRBV23-1 and J is TRBJ2-3; 10 positions agree with TRBD2. TRBV23-1 is treated as an ORF (open reading frame) with a function not yet certain. The CDR3 is made up of 16 amino acids. Trimming removed 2 bases from V and 3 bases from J; junction bases left unmatched: 5. This chain's CDR3 is CASSQGSGRETDTQYF. CDR3 in DNA: TGCGCCAGCAGTCAAGGGAGCGGGAGGGAGACAGATACGCAGTATTTT.

The J gene is TRBJ1-1, the V gene TRBV11-2; weak D call: TRBD1 (5 bases). V lost 3 bases and J 0 bases, leaving 11 bases between the germline ends. CDR1 SGHAT and CDR2 FQNNGV come from the germline V gene. The CDR3 contains 15 residues. The CDR3 loop reads CASSLLQELNTEAFF. Here the CDR3 DNA reads TGTGCCAGCAGCTTGTTACAGGAGCTGAACACTGAAGCTTTCTTT. Complete variable domain (other parts from reference TRBV11-2 and TRBJ1-1): EAGVAQSPRYKIIEKRQSVAFWCNPISGHATLYWYQQILGQGPKLLIQFQNNGVVDDSQLPKDRFSAERLKGVDSTLKIQPAKLEDSAVYLCASSLLQELNTEAFFGQGTRLTVV.

V gene TRBV6-1 combines with J gene TRBJ2-5; a possible D gene is TRBD2 (6 bases). CDR3 length: 13 residues. CDR1 MNHNS and CDR2 SASEGT come from the germline V gene. Trimming removed 7 bases at V and 1 base at J, with 10 bases between. CDR3 sequence (DNA): TGTGCCAGCAATCTTAGCGGCCAAGAGACCCAGTACTTC. The encoded protein is CASNLSGQETQYF.

V usage is TRBV15 and J usage is TRBJ2-3, with 12 bases matching TRBD2. The CDR3 is 15 amino acids. Germline values: CDR1 LNHNV, CDR2 YYDKDF (reference sequence). V lost 4 bases and J lost 7; bases outside the gene matches: 6. The CDR3 DNA is TGTGCCACCAGCAAGACTAGCGGGAGTTCTTATACGCAGTATTTT. Protein: CATSKTSGSSYTQYF.

Only one count was recorded for this clone. The chain couples TRBV12-1 to TRBJ2-1; the tabulated D call, TRBD2, remains unverified against the DNA. TRBV12-1 is a listed pseudogene. CDR3 length: 16 residues. CDR3 in amino acids: CASSFKPGLADNEQFF. CDR3 sequence (DNA): TGTGCCAGCAGCTTCAAACCGGGACTAGCGGACAATGAGCAGTTCTTC.

This clone came up once. This chain links TRBV11-2 with TRBJ1-1; the D is unclear. V was pared by 4 bases and J by 6 bases, with 18 bases between. The germline V gene has CDR1 SGHAT and CDR2 FQNNGV. This CDR3 is 15 amino acids long. The CDR3 DNA follows: TGTGCCAGCAGCTCCCACCAATTCGGGAAGGCTGAAGCTTTCTTT. The encoded protein is CASSSHQFGKAEAFF.

The chain combines TRBV6-1 with TRBJ2-7, with 8 nucleotides matching TRBD1. This CDR3 spans 13 amino acids. CDR1 is MNHNS, CDR2 SASEGT, per germline. Trimming cost V 3 bases and J 5 bases; bases outside gene matches: 3. In nucleotides, the CDR3 is TGTGCCAGCAGTGACCGGACAGGGAACGAGCAGTACTTC. Protein product: CASSDRTGNEQYF.

The rearrangement joins TRBV6-6 to TRBJ1-5; weak D call: TRBD1 (5 bases). V lost 4 bases, J lost 2 bases, and 9 bases lay in between. The CDR3 has 14 amino acids. The germline gives CDR1 MNHNY, CDR2 SVGAGI (reference sequence). CDR3 DNA sequence: TGTGCCAGCAGTTCCAGGGTTGGCAATCAGCCCCAGCATTTT. Translated, it gives CASSSRVGNQPQHF.

The chain joins TRBV6-1 to TRBJ1-1; possibly TRBD1 for D (5 bases). The CDR3 runs 13 residues. The germline gives CDR1 MNHNS, CDR2 SASEGT. V lost 6 bases and J lost 1, with 9 bases in between. The CDR3 is CASRGLENTEAFF. For the CDR3, the DNA is TGTGCCAGCAGGGGACTGGAGAACACTGAAGCTTTCTTT.

The chain links TRBV19 to TRBJ1-5, with 9 nucleotides matching TRBD1. CDR1 is LNHDA, CDR2 SQIVND, per germline (reference sequence). The CDR3 has 16 residues. The V segment lost 3 bases and the J segment 5 bases; nucleotides outside the gene matches: 8. CDR3 region: CASSIGVGTGHQPQHF. The CDR3 DNA sequence: TGTGCCAGTAGTATTGGGGTCGGGACAGGGCATCAGCCCCAGCATTTT.

The rearrangement links TRBV10-3 to TRBJ2-5, with 7 bases matching TRBD1. This CDR3 has 13 residues. The germline gives CDR1 ENHRY, CDR2 SYGVKD. V gave up 5 bases and J gave up 4 bases; unmatched junction bases: 4. The CDR3: CAISRQGGETQYF. CDR3 coding DNA: TGTGCCATCAGTCGACAGGGTGGAGAGACCCAGTACTTC.

The table lists this clone with a count of one. V usage is TRBV27 and J usage is TRBJ1-4; D not certain. The germline V and J ends were trimmed by 3 bases and 5 bases, with 13 bases remaining between them. The CDR3 covers 15 residues. Looked up from germline, CDR1 is MNHEY and CDR2 is SMNVEV (reference sequence). DNA of the CDR3: TGTGCCAGCAGTTTGAGCTACTCTGTAAATGAAAAACTGTTTTTT. Encoded protein: CASSLSYSVNEKLFF.